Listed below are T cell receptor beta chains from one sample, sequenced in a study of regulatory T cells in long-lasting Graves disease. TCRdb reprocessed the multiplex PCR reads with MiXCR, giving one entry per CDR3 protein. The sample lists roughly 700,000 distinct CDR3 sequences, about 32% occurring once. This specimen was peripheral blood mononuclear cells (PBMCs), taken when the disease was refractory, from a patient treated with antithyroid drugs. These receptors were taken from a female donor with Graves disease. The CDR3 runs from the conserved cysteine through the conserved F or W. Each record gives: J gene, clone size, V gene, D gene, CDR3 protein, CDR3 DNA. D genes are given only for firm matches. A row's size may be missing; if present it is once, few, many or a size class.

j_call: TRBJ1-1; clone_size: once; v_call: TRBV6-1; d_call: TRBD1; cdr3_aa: CASTKGQGASTEAFF; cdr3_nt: TGTGCCAGCACCAAAGGACAGGGGGCTAGCACTGAAGCTTTCTTT
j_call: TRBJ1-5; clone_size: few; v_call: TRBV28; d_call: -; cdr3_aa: CASRRPSSNQPQHF; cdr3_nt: TGTGCCAGCAGAAGACCAAGTAGCAATCAGCCCCAGCATTTT
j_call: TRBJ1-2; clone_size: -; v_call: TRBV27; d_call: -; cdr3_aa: CASMGSSGYTF; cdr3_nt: TGTGCCAGCATGGGGAGCTCTGGCTACACCTTC
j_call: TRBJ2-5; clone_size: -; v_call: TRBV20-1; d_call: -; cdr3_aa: CSARVPGGTIQETQYF; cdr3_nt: TGCAGTGCTAGAGTCCCCGGTGGGACGATCCAAGAGACCCAGTACTTC
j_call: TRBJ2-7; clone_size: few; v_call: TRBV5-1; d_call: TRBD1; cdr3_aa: CASSLPERGPSYEQYF; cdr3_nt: TGCGCCAGCAGCTTGCCCGAGAGGGGGCCCTCCTACGAGCAGTACTTC
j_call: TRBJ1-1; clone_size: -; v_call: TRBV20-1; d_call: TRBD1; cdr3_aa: CSASDRGSTEAFF; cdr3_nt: TGCAGTGCTAGTGACAGGGGATCCACTGAAGCTTTCTTT
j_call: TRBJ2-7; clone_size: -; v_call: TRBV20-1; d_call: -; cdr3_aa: CSARELGYEQYF; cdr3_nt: TGCAGTGCTAGAGAACTAGGTTACGAGCAGTACTTC
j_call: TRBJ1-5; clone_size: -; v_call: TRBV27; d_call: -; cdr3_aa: CASSLRAGDGQPQHF; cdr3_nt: TGTGCCAGCAGTTTACGGGCAGGGGATGGACAGCCCCAGCATTTT
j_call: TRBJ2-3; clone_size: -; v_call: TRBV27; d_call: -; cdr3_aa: CASKITQAGRTDTQYF; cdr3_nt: TGTGCCAGCAAAATTACCCAGGCGGGACGCACAGATACGCAGTATTTT
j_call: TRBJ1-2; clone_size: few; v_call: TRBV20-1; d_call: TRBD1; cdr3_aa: CSAPPGGAAMGYGYTF; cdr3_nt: TGCAGTGCGCCTCCAGGGGGCGCGGCAATGGGCTATGGCTACACCTTC
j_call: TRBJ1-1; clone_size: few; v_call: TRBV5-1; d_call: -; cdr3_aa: CASSSAGPKDTEAFF; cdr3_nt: TGCGCCAGCAGCTCCGCGGGACCGAAGGACACTGAAGCTTTCTTT